This T cell receptor beta chain derives from a study of beta chain features in type 1 diabetes. Only a few counts were recorded for this clone. Its cognate antigen is unknown. Study-wide findings and caveats: A closer apparent resemblance between naive, central memory and Treg TCRB repertoires was seen in patients than in healthy donors. Any HLA effect on TCRB rearrangement was left unresolved by small sub-analyses.

Reverse transcription of all isolated RNA meant that expressed TCRB transcripts were sequenced. Profiling relied on immunoSEQ multiplex PCR, and the TCRdb table lists in-frame clones only, not all of them. The sample records roughly 140,000 clones, 8.1% being singletons. The CDR3 has 14 residues. Trimming took 6 bases from V and 7 from J; bases not matched to a gene: 5. Germline values: CDR1 SGHTA, CDR2 FQGNSA. Donors contributed one heparinised blood draw apiece, averaging approximately 0.12 L. Cells sorted by CD45RO/CCR7/CD25/CD127/CD95/CD27 comprised CD4+ naive, central memory, regulatory and stem cell-like memory cells.

The chain combines TRBV7-2 with TRBJ2-1; TRBD1 matches at 11 bases. The receptor comes from a young man in good health. The sample consisted of central memory CD4+ T cells from blood. The CDR3 loop reads CASRRGQGANEQFF. The CDR3 DNA is TGTGCCAGCAGGCGCGGACAGGGGGCGAATGAGCAGTTCTTC.